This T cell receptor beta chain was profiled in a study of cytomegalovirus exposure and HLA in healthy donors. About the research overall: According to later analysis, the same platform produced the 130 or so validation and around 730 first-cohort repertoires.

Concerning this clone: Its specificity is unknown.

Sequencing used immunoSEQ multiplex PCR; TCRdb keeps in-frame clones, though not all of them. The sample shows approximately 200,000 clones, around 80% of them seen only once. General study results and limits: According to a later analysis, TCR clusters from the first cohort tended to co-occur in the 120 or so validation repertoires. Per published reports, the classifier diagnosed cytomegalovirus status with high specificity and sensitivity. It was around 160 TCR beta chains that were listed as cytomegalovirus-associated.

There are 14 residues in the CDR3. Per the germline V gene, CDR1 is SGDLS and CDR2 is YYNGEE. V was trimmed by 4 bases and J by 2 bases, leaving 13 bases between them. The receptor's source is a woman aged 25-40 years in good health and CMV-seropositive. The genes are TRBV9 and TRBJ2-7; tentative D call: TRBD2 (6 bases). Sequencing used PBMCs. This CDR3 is CASSRIAEPYEQYF. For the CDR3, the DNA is TGTGCCAGCAGCCGAATAGCGGAACCCTACGAGCAGTACTTC. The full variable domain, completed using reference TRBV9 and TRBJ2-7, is DSGVTQTPKHLITATGQRVTLRCSPRSGDLSVYWYQQSLDQGLQFLIQYYNGEERAKGNILERFSAQQFPDLHSELNLSSLELGDSALYFCASSRIAEPYEQYFGPGTRLTVT.